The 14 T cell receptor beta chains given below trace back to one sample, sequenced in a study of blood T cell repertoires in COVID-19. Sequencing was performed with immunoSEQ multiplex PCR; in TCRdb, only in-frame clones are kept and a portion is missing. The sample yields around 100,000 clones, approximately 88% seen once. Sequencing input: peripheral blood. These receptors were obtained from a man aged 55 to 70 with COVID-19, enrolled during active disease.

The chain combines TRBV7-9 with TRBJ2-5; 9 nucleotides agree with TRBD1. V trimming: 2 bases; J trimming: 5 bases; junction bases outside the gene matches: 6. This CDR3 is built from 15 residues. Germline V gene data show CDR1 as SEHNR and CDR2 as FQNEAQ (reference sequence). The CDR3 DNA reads TGTGCCAGCAGCTTAAAGGGCGGACAGGGGGAGACCCAGTACTTC. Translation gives CASSLKGGQGETQYF.

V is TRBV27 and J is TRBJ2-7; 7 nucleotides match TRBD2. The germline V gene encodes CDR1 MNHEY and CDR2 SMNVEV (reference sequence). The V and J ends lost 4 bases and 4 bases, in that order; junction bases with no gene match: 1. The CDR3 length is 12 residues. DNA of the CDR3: TGTGCCAGCAGTTCCGGGGGGTACGAGCAGTACTTC. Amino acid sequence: CASSSGGYEQYF.

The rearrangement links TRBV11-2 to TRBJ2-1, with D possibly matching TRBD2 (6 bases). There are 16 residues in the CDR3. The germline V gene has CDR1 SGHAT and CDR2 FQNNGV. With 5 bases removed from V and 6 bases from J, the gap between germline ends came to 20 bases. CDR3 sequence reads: CASSPRESYVFNEQFF. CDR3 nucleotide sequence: TGTGCCAGCAGCCCCCGGGAGTCCTATGTATTCAATGAGCAGTTCTTC.

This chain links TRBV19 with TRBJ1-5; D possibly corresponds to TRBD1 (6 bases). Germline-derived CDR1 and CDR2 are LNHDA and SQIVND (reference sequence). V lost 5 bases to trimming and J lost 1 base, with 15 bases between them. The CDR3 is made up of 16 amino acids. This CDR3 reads CASSLGDIPSNQPQHF. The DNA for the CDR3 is TGTGCCAGTAGTTTGGGGGACATTCCGAGCAATCAGCCCCAGCATTTT.

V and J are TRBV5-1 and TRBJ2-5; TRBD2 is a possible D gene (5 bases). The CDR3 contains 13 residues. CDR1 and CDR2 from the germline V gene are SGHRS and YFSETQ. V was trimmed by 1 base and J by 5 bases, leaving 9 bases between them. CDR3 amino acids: CASSLSWRETQYF. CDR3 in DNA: TGCGCCAGCAGCTTGTCGTGGAGGGAGACCCAGTACTTC.

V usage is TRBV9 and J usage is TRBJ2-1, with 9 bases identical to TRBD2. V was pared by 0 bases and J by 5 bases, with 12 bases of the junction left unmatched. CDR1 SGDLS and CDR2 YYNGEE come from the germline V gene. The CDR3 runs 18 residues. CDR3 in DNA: TGTGCCAGCAGCGTAGGGGGCGGGAGCGGGAGGAATCACAATGAGCAGTTCTTC. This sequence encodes CASSVGGGSGRNHNEQFF.

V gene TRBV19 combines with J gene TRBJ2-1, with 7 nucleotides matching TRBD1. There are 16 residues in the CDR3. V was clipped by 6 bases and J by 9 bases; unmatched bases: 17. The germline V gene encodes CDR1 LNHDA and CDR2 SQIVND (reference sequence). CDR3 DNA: TGTGCCAGTAGCTTCCCAGGACAGGTCTTATTGAGTGAGCAGTTCTTC. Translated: CASSFPGQVLLSEQFF.

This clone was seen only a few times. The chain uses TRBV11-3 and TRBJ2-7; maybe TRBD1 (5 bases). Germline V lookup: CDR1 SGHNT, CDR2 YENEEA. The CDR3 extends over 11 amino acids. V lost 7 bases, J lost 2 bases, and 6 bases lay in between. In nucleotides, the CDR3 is TGTGCCAGCAAGGGGACCTACGAGCAGTACTTC. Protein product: CASKGTYEQYF. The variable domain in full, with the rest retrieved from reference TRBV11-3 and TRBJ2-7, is EAGVVQSPRYKIIEKKQPVAFWCNPISGHNTLYWYLQNLGQGPELLIRYENEEAVDDSQLPKDRFSAERLKGVDSTLKIQPAELGDSAVYLCASKGTYEQYFGPGTRLTVT.

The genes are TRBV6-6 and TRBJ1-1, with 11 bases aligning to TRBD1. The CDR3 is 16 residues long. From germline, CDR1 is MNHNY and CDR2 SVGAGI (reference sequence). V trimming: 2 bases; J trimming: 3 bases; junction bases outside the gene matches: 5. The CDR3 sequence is CASSYGTGGPDTEAFF. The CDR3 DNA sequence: TGTGCCAGCAGTTACGGGACAGGGGGACCTGACACTGAAGCTTTCTTT.

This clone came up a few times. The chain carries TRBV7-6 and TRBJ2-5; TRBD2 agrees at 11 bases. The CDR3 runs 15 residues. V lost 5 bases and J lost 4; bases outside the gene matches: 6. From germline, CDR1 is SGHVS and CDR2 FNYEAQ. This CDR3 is CASSPLAGGGETQYF. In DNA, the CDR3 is TGTGCCAGCAGCCCCTTAGCGGGAGGGGGAGAGACCCAGTACTTC.

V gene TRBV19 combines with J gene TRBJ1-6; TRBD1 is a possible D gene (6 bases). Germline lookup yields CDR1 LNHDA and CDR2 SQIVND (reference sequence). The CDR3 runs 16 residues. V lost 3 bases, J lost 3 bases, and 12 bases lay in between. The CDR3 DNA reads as TGTGCCAGTAGTATTGGAGACAGGCTCTATAATTCACCCCTCCACTTT. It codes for CASSIGDRLYNSPLHF.

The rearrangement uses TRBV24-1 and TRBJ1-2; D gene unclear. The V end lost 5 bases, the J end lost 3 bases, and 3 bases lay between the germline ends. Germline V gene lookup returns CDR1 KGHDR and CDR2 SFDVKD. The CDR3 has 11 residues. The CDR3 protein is CATSGDYGYTF. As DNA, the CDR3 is TGTGCCACCAGTGGAGACTATGGCTACACCTTC.

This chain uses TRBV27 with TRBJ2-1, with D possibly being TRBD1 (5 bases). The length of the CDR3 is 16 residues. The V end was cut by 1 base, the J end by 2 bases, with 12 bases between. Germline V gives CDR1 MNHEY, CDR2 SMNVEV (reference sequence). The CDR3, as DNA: TGTGCCAGCAGTTTATATTTCGAGGACACCTACAATGAGCAGTTCTTC. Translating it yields CASSLYFEDTYNEQFF.

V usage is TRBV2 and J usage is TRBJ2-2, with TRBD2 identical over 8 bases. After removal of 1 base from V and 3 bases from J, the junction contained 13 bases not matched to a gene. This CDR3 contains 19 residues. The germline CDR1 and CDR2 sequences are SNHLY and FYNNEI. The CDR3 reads CASSEGGYGGRSHTGELFF. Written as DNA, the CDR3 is TGTGCCAGCAGTGAAGGCGGGTACGGCGGGAGGTCGCACACCGGGGAGCTGTTTTTT. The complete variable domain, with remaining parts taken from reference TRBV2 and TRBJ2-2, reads EPEVTQTPSHQVTQMGQEVILRCVPISNHLYFYWYRQILGQKVEFLVSFYNNEISEKSEIFDDQFSVERPDGSNFTLKIRSTKLEDSAMYFCASSEGGYGGRSHTGELFFGEGSRLTVL.